This T cell receptor beta chain was recovered during a study of control samples from healthy donors and cancer patients. Germline trimming cut 5 bases from V and 4 bases from J; bases unmatched to any gene: 4. Germline V gene sequence: CDR1 SGHAT, CDR2 FQDESV (reference sequence). This CDR3 has 13 amino acids. Some clones are missing from TCRdb's copy, which holds only in-frame ones; the method was immunoSEQ multiplex PCR. Of 70,000 to 80,000 clones detected, more than 80% appear once; the ten largest clones hold more than 12%. The receptor's source is a man over 45 in good health. The sample was blood. The V call is TRBV11-1, the J call TRBJ2-7; 8 nucleotides line up with TRBD1. The CDR3 region is CASSMGQEYEQYF. The CDR3 bases are TGTGCCAGCAGCATGGGACAGGAATACGAGCAGTACTTC.